This TCR beta chain was recorded in a study of blood T cell repertoires in COVID-19. Study overall: Both acute and convalescent COVID-19 samples were obtained from the United States, Italy and Spain. Sources were T cells, B-cell-depleted T cells, or PBMCs; the material itself was cDNA or gDNA.

Study processing details: The authors estimated nucleated cell counts from reference gene primer amplification. Sequencing used immunoSEQ multiplex PCR; TCRdb keeps in-frame clones, though not all of them. V and J calls and clone size are given by that table; D and trimming were obtained from the DNA. The profile shows 250,000 to 350,000 clones, about 89% of them singletons. With V trimmed by 0 bases and J by 5 bases, 6 bases remained unmatched. The CDR3 is made up of 17 amino acids. CDR1 and CDR2 from the germline V gene are KGHSH and LQKENI. The clonotype originates from a woman aged 40 to 50 who had recovered from COVID-19. Sequencing was carried out using peripheral blood. The chain couples TRBV18 to TRBJ2-1, with 11 bases lining up with TRBD2. The CDR3: CASSPPGGTSGHNEQFF. Here the CDR3 DNA reads TGTGCCAGCTCACCACCGGGGGGGACTAGCGGCCACAATGAGCAGTTCTTC.